These 5 T cell receptor beta chains originate from one sample sequenced in a study of CD8 T cells in ankylosing spondylitis listed by TCRdb under 2017. The research as a whole found: A TCR beta motif of several highly homologous amino acid variants appeared characteristic of blood from ankylosing spondylitis patients.

Their antigens are not known. Library preparation was by 5' RACE. The data were produced on an Illumina HiSeq 2500. The public reads were quality trimmed at Q25 with fastp and then assembled into clones with MiXCR by TCRdb, keeping productive beta chains. Duplicate CDR3 protein sequences are folded into a single record with the most common DNA and genes. The sample table holds about 450,000 distinct CDR3 sequences, of which roughly a quarter were seen once. About 1% of the sample comes from the top ten. Sequenced input: blood, either unsorted or a sorted T cell fraction (not recorded which). All receptors derive from a male donor with ankylosing spondylitis.

This clonotype was detected a few times. The J gene is TRBJ1-1, the V gene TRBV12-3 or TRBV12-4; a possible D gene is TRBD1 (6 bases). V was cut by 1 base and J by 5 bases, with 11 bases left in between. The CDR3 spans 14 residues. The chain's CDR3 is CASSLVGGLTEAFF. The CDR3 DNA reads as TGTGCCAGCAGTTTAGTAGGGGGACTGACTGAAGCTTTCTTT.

The J gene is TRBJ2-2, the V gene TRBV15; weak D call: TRBD1 (5 bases). Per the germline V gene, CDR1 is LNHNV and CDR2 is YYDKDF (reference sequence). This CDR3 is built from 14 residues. The ends were cut back, 3 bases at V and 7 bases at J, with 12 bases in the middle. The CDR3, as DNA: TGTGCCACCAGCAGGGGGCAGGGCGGCGGGGAGCTGTTTTTT. Translation gives CATSRGQGGGELFF. Combining the CDR3 with reference TRBV15 and TRBJ2-2 gives the whole variable domain DAMVIQNPRYQVTQFGKPVTLSCSQTLNHNVMYWYQQKSSQAPKLLFHYYDKDFNNEADTPDNFQSRRPNTSFCFLDIRSPGLGDTAMYLCATSRGQGGGELFFGEGSRLTVL.

This clonotype was counted between two and nine times. The chain employs TRBV27 and TRBJ2-2, with D tentatively TRBD2 (5 bases). Germline values: CDR1 MNHEY, CDR2 SMNVEV (reference sequence). Trimming took off 4 bases at V and 2 bases at J, with 20 bases between the two ends. The CDR3 consists of 18 residues. The CDR3 DNA reads as TGTGCCAGCAGTTCGGCCCCAGCCCGGGGTAGAAACACCGGGGAGCTGTTTTTT. Translation gives CASSSAPARGRNTGELFF.

The table lists this clonotype with a few counts. The CDR3 sequence: CASRTYRGGNQPQHF. CDR3 bases: TGTGCCAGTAGGACCTATAGGGGTGGAAATCAGCCCCAGCATTTT. The rearrangement uses TRBV19 and TRBJ1-5; tentative D call: TRBD1 (5 bases). The CDR3 is 15 residues long. V lost 6 bases, J lost 4 bases, and 16 bases lay in between. CDR1 and CDR2 (germline): LNHDA, SQIVND (reference sequence).

This clonotype was seen a handful of times. V usage is TRBV9 and J usage is TRBJ2-1; D possibly matches TRBD1 or TRBD2 (6 bases each). The CDR3 consists of 14 residues. Trimming took 4 bases from V and 10 from J, leaving 18 bases between them. Germline loops: CDR1 SGDLS, CDR2 YYNGEE. The CDR3 reads CASSPVWGAGEQFF. In DNA form, the CDR3 reads TGTGCCAGCAGCCCTGTATGGGGGGCGGGAGAGCAGTTCTTC.